This T cell receptor (beta chain) was observed in a study of T cells in Graves' hyperthyroidism and ophthalmopathy. Trimming took off 4 bases at V and 3 bases at J, with 13 bases between the two ends. The CDR3 is 14 residues long. Germline-derived CDR1 and CDR2 are MNHEY and SVGEGT. Graves' hyperthyroidism qualified as stable when ophthalmopathy did not progress within 18 months. Thyroid ultrasound and orbital computed tomography, with clinical symptoms and serum thyroxine and TRAb, informed diagnoses. PBMCs were collected from an approximately 9.3 ml volume of fresh peripheral blood. Amplified TCR beta CDR3 regions derived from RNA transcripts. The HTBI set primed first-round TCR CDR3 RT-PCR. A single record per CDR3 protein comes from TCRdb applying MiXCR to the multiplex PCR reads. This table has fewer than 250,000 distinct CDR3 sequences, roughly 17% appearing once. Ten or more counts support this clonotype.

The clonotype originates from a man in his fifties or sixties with Graves' hyperthyroidism. The V and J genes are TRBV6-2 or TRBV6-3 and TRBJ2-7; D not certain. Sequenced sample: blood. CDR3 in DNA: TGTGCCAGCAGTTCCCAAAAGACATACTACGAGCAGTACTTC. Encoded protein: CASSSQKTYYEQYF.